This passage covers 6 T cell receptor beta chains from one sample sequenced in a study of blood T cell repertoires in COVID-19. Repertoires were generated with immunoSEQ multiplex PCR, while TCRdb's copy carries only in-frame clones and drops some. The sample lists 55,000 to 80,000 clones; roughly 84% were seen once. Source material: peripheral blood. The receptors shown here come from a woman aged 80 or over with active or convalescent COVID-19.

The genes are TRBV11-3 and TRBJ1-2; possibly TRBD1 for D (5 bases). The CDR3 is 13 residues long. The germline CDR1 and CDR2 sequences are SGHNT and YENEEA. Deletions cut 4 bases from V and 2 bases from J, with 8 bases between. CDR3 residues: CASSSPGNYGYTF. The DNA for the CDR3 is TGTGCCAGCAGCTCTCCAGGGAACTATGGCTACACCTTC.

The gene calls are TRBV6-5 and TRBJ1-1, with a tentative D call TRBD1 (5 bases). The germline V and J ends were trimmed by 6 bases and 8 bases, with 13 bases remaining between them. The CDR3 is made up of 12 amino acids. Germline V gives CDR1 MNHEY, CDR2 SVGAGI. The CDR3 loop reads CASRFWGLEAFF. The CDR3 DNA reads TGTGCCAGCAGGTTCTGGGGACTAGAAGCTTTCTTT.

Turning to this clone: Different DNA sequences within this sample yield the same CDR3. This chain joins TRBV3-1 (or the pseudogene TRBV3-2) and TRBJ1-2; tentatively, D is TRBD1 (6 bases). CDR3 length: 13 amino acids. The V end lost 1 base, the J end lost 5 bases, and 8 bases lay between the germline ends. CDR1 and CDR2 (germline): LGHDT, YNNKEL (reference sequence). The CDR3 loop is CASSQAQGYGYTF. CDR3 nucleotide sequence: TGTGCCAGCAGCCAAGCCCAGGGGTATGGCTACACCTTC.

The chain uses TRBV4-2 and TRBJ2-7; 7 bases fit TRBD1. The CDR3 extends over 15 amino acids. Germline V lookup: CDR1 LGHNA, CDR2 YNFKEQ. Germline trimming cut 3 bases from V and 4 bases from J; bases unmatched to any gene: 9. The CDR3 spells CASSHPQQGVYEQYF. DNA of the CDR3: TGTGCCAGCAGCCATCCGCAGCAGGGGGTATACGAGCAGTACTTC.

V is TRBV5-5 and J is TRBJ1-4; 8 bases are a match to TRBD1. The CDR3 is 13 residues long. The trim removed 3 bases at V and 10 bases at J, leaving 5 bases unmatched. The V gene's germline CDR1 is SGHKS and CDR2 YYEKEE (reference sequence). CDR3 sequence: CASSSTGVRKLFF. The CDR3 DNA follows: TGTGCCAGCAGCTCGACAGGGGTTAGAAAACTGTTTTTT. Complete variable domain (other parts from reference TRBV5-5 and TRBJ1-4): DAGVTQSPTHLIKTRGQQVTLRCSPISGHKSVSWYQQVLGQGPQFIFQYYEKEERGRGNFPDRFSARQFPNYSSELNVNALLLGDSALYLCASSSTGVRKLFFGSGTQLSVL.

This clone was seen a few times. This chain uses TRBV20-1 with TRBJ2-3, with unresolved D. V shed 3 bases and J shed 6 bases, with 7 bases lying between them. The germline V gene has CDR1 DFQATT and CDR2 SNEGSKA (reference sequence). The CDR3 runs 11 residues. The CDR3 DNA sequence: TGCAGTGCTAGGAGAGGCGATACGCAGTATTTT. It yields the protein CSARRGDTQYF.